The 7 T cell receptor beta chains reported below all come from one sample, sequenced in a study of T cell responses to AZD1222 COVID-19 vaccine. Profiled with immunoSEQ multiplex PCR; TCRdb holds only in-frame clones, not every one. The sample yields about 120,000 clones, about 91% seen once. The sequenced sample was peripheral blood, obtained on day 0 of AZD1222 vaccination. These receptors came from an adult in good health.

The chain combines TRBV30 with TRBJ2-7, with 7 nucleotides matching TRBD2. CDR1 and CDR2 (germline): GTSNPN, SVGIG (reference sequence). The CDR3 runs 15 residues. J was trimmed by 2 bases and V by 4 bases; bases with no gene match: 11. The CDR3 sequence is CAWKLGGGVAYEQYF. CDR3 bases: TGTGCCTGGAAACTAGGCGGGGGAGTAGCCTACGAGCAGTACTTC.

This rearrangement joins TRBV5-4 to TRBJ2-7; maybe TRBD2 (5 bases). Germline CDR1 is SGHNT and CDR2 is YYREEE (reference sequence). V was clipped by 4 bases and J by 2 bases, with 13 bases between them. The CDR3 is made up of 14 amino acids. CDR3 sequence: CASSRETATYEQYF. The CDR3 coding sequence is TGTGCCAGCAGCCGGGAAACCGCAACCTACGAGCAGTACTTC.

The CDR3 DNA sequence: TGTGCCAGCAGCGAGGGACTAGCGGGGGGCTCCTACGAGCAGTACTTC. It is translated as CASSEGLAGGSYEQYF. The chain carries TRBV5-4 and TRBJ2-7, with TRBD2 matching 15 bases. Germline V CDR1 and CDR2: SGHNT, YYREEE (reference sequence). This CDR3 contains 16 residues. Trimming at V came to 4 bases and at J to 0 bases, leaving 2 bases not matched to a gene.

This clone was recorded once. The rearrangement joins TRBV19 to TRBJ1-1; D is possibly TRBD1 (6 bases). V was shortened by 3 bases and J by 10 bases, with 9 bases between the two germline ends. The CDR3 consists of 11 residues. From germline, CDR1 is LNHDA and CDR2 SQIVND (reference sequence). CDR3 DNA: TGTGCCAGTAGTATTCGAGGGGGAGCTTTCTTT. This codes for CASSIRGGAFF. The full variable domain, with the rest looked up from reference TRBV19 and TRBJ1-1, is DGGITQSPKYLFRKEGQNVTLSCEQNLNHDAMYWYRQDPGQGLRLIYYSQIVNDFQKGDIAEGYSVSREKKESFPLTVTSAQKNPTAFYLCASSIRGGAFFGQGTRLTVV.

The rearrangement links TRBV7-6 to TRBJ1-4; D is uncertain. The germline V gene encodes CDR1 SGHVS and CDR2 FNYEAQ. This CDR3 is built from 15 residues. V lost 0 bases and J 4 bases, leaving 9 bases between the germline ends. The CDR3 DNA reads as TGTGCCAGCAGCTTAGCCGGACGGGATAATGAAAAACTGTTTTTT. Protein product: CASSLAGRDNEKLFF.

This rearrangement joins TRBV19 to TRBJ1-5; tentatively, D is TRBD1 (6 bases). Germline V lookup: CDR1 LNHDA, CDR2 SQIVND (reference sequence). The V end was cut by 4 bases, the J end by 0 bases, with 19 bases between. The CDR3 is made up of 18 amino acids. This CDR3 reads CASSKGGPVAYSNQPQHF. The CDR3 region has the DNA TGTGCCAGTAGTAAGGGGGGCCCGGTTGCGTATAGCAATCAGCCCCAGCATTTT.

The V call is TRBV7-9, the J call TRBJ2-1, with D possibly TRBD2 on 5 matching bases. Germline-derived CDR1 and CDR2 are SEHNR and FQNEAQ (reference sequence). This CDR3 region has 15 residues. Trimming removed 7 bases at V and 7 bases at J, with 20 bases between. CDR3 region: CASNQPGRGGNEQFF. DNA for the CDR3: TGTGCCAGCAACCAACCGGGAAGAGGTGGGAATGAGCAGTTCTTC.